The 14 T cell receptor beta chains reported below all come from one sample, sequenced in a study of PD-1 blockade in mismatch repair-deficient tumors. Specified time point: roughly 10-day in vitro stimulation with candidate neoantigen peptide 2. Clones were sequenced by immunoSEQ multiplex PCR, and TCRdb holds only the in-frame ones, with some missing. The table has more than 9,500 clones, around 88% seen once. These TCRs' antigens remain unknown. Sequenced material: cells cultured in vitro, taken from a patient treated with pembrolizumab. The receptors were gathered from an adult with mismatch repair-deficient cancer.

The chain carries TRBV5-1 and TRBJ1-2, with 8 bases matching TRBD1. The CDR3 runs 16 residues. The V gene's germline CDR1 is SGHRS and CDR2 YFSETQ. Germline trimming cut 4 bases from V and 4 bases from J; bases unmatched to any gene: 12. The CDR3: CASSRADRVGSYGYTF. The CDR3, as DNA: TGCGCCAGCAGCCGGGCGGACAGGGTCGGATCCTATGGCTACACCTTC.

Only one count was recorded for this clone. V is TRBV28 and J is TRBJ1-6; 8 nucleotides align to TRBD1. V trimming: 6 bases; J trimming: 7 bases; junction bases outside the gene matches: 5. Germline V lookup: CDR1 MDHEN, CDR2 SYDVKM. The CDR3 has 14 residues. This CDR3 is CASRMGQANSPLHF. CDR3 nucleotides: TGTGCCAGCAGGATGGGACAGGCGAATTCACCCCTCCACTTT.

This clone showed up just a few times. The chain links TRBV21-1 to TRBJ1-6. TRBV21-1 is noted as a pseudogene. This CDR3 spans 17 amino acids. The CDR3 loop is CASSIEGGFVYNSPLHF. CDR3 sequence (DNA): TGTGCCAGCAGCATAGAAGGGGGGTTTGTCTATAATTCACCCCTCCACTTT.

The V and J genes are TRBV27 and TRBJ2-1; tentative D call: TRBD2 (5 bases). The ends were cut back, 3 bases at V and 8 bases at J, with 11 bases in the middle. The CDR3 totals 13 residues. The germline V gene has CDR1 MNHEY and CDR2 SMNVEV (reference sequence). The CDR3: CASSFGLAHEQFF. The CDR3, as DNA: TGTGCCAGCAGTTTTGGGCTAGCACATGAGCAGTTCTTC.

The V gene is TRBV18, the J gene TRBJ2-7; 15 bases line up with TRBD2. In germline, CDR1 is KGHSH, CDR2 LQKENI. The CDR3 is 15 residues long. V dropped 3 bases and J dropped 6; count of bases not matched to a gene: 3. This chain's CDR3 is CASSPPGLAGGEQYF. CDR3 DNA: TGTGCCAGCTCACCGCCGGGACTAGCGGGAGGCGAGCAGTACTTC.

The rearrangement uses TRBV15 and TRBJ1-2, with D perhaps TRBD1 (5 bases). The CDR3 has 13 amino acids. V gave up 7 bases and J gave up 4 bases, with 13 bases separating them. Germline V gene sequence: CDR1 LNHNV, CDR2 YYDKDF (reference sequence). The CDR3 region has the DNA TGTGCCACCACCGGTAGGGGTTCCTATGGCTACACCTTC. Translation gives CATTGRGSYGYTF.

The rearrangement joins TRBV10-1 to TRBJ1-1, with D perhaps TRBD1 (6 bases). Trimming took off 2 bases at V and 5 bases at J, with 15 bases between the two ends. Germline V CDR1 and CDR2: WNHNN, SYGVQD (reference sequence). CDR3 length: 15 amino acids. Here the CDR3 reads CASSETRGAETEAFF. Written as DNA, the CDR3 is TGCGCCAGCAGTGAGACGCGGGGGGCTGAGACTGAAGCTTTCTTT.

The rearrangement joins TRBV18 to TRBJ1-4; D gene uncertain. The CDR3 has 15 amino acids. Per the germline V gene, CDR1 is KGHSH and CDR2 is LQKENI. Deletions cut 2 bases from V and 4 bases from J, with 11 bases between. The CDR3 DNA reads TGTGCCAGCTCACCAAGGGCAGGAATTAATGAAAAACTGTTTTTT. It encodes CASSPRAGINEKLFF.

This clone was detected a few times. The chain recombines TRBV28 with TRBJ2-7; D is ambiguous. V gave up 3 bases and J gave up 5 bases, with 14 bases separating them. The germline V gene encodes CDR1 MDHEN and CDR2 SYDVKM. This CDR3 has 14 amino acids. CDR3 region: CASSFGRFQDEQYF. As DNA, the CDR3 is TGTGCCAGCAGTTTCGGCAGGTTCCAAGACGAGCAGTACTTC.

The gene calls are TRBV5-1 and TRBJ2-3; 11 bases align to TRBD2. Trimming removed 4 bases from V and 7 bases from J; junction bases left unmatched: 8. This CDR3 has 15 residues. In germline, CDR1 is SGHRS, CDR2 YFSETQ. The CDR3, as DNA: TGCGCCAGCAGCCAACTAGCGGGAGATGGTAATACGCAGTATTTT. Its protein product is CASSQLAGDGNTQYF.

J is TRBJ2-2 and V is TRBV6-6, with D possibly called TRBD1 or TRBD2 (5 bases each). V was cut by 6 bases and J by 1 base, with 12 bases left in between. Germline CDR1 is MNHNY and CDR2 is SVGAGI (reference sequence). The CDR3 totals 15 residues. This CDR3 is CASSVRGVNTGELFF. The CDR3 nucleotides read TGTGCCAGCAGCGTGAGGGGCGTGAACACCGGGGAGCTGTTTTTT.

This chain joins TRBV28 and TRBJ1-1, with 8 bases identical to TRBD1. Trimming took 2 bases from V and 0 from J; bases not matched to a gene: 5. The CDR3 is 16 residues long. CDR1 MDHEN and CDR2 SYDVKM come from the germline V gene. The CDR3 loop reads CASSLMTDRVNTEAFF. The DNA for the CDR3 is TGTGCCAGCAGTTTAATGACGGACAGGGTGAACACTGAAGCTTTCTTT.

V gene TRBV6-1 combines with J gene TRBJ1-5; D is ambiguous. CDR1 and CDR2 from the germline V gene are MNHNS and SASEGT. CDR3 length equals 13 residues. V gave up 2 bases and J gave up 4 bases, with 6 bases separating them. Written as DNA, the CDR3 is TGTGCCAGCAGTGAAACACATAATCAGCCCCAGCATTTT. It translates to CASSETHNQPQHF.

The chain joins TRBV19 to TRBJ1-6; no firm D call. This CDR3 has 14 amino acids. V dropped 4 bases and J dropped 7 bases, with 11 bases sitting between them. The germline CDR1 and CDR2 sequences are LNHDA and SQIVND (reference sequence). The CDR3 is CASSNGQLNSPLHF. DNA for the CDR3: TGTGCCAGTAGTAACGGGCAGCTAAATTCACCCCTCCACTTT. Using reference TRBV19 and TRBJ1-6 for the parts outside the CDR3, the full variable domain is DGGITQSPKYLFRKEGQNVTLSCEQNLNHDAMYWYRQDPGQGLRLIYYSQIVNDFQKGDIAEGYSVSREKKESFPLTVTSAQKNPTAFYLCASSNGQLNSPLHFGNGTRLTVT.